This T cell receptor (beta chain) appears in the sequencing data of a study of cytomegalovirus exposure and HLA in healthy donors. General study results and limits: Among the sequence variants, a highly shared cluster was likely an artifact of sequencing. It was about 180 TCR beta chains that were listed as cytomegalovirus-associated. TRBV6-2, TRBV6-3 and other indistinguishable V segments were excluded. With DRB1 most and HLA-C fewest, TCR association rates differed between HLA loci in a later analysis.

PCR involved 60 Vbeta and 13 Jbeta primers. The table came from immunoSEQ multiplex PCR; TCRdb's copy has only in-frame clones and leaves some out. The table shows about 110,000 clones, with roughly 70% occurring only once. V lost 2 bases to trimming and J lost 0 bases; unmatched junction nucleotides: 4. In germline, CDR1 is MNHNS, CDR2 SASEGT. The CDR3 is 16 amino acids. In regard to this clone: Its antigen is unidentified.

This receptor was obtained from a male donor in good health and CMV-seropositive. Sequencing was done on a sample of PBMCs. The J gene is TRBJ2-3, the V gene TRBV6-1; 8 bases align to TRBD1. DNA of the CDR3: TGTGCCAGCAGTGAAACACAGGGGGGTAGCACAGATACGCAGTATTTT. Amino acids: CASSETQGGSTDTQYF.